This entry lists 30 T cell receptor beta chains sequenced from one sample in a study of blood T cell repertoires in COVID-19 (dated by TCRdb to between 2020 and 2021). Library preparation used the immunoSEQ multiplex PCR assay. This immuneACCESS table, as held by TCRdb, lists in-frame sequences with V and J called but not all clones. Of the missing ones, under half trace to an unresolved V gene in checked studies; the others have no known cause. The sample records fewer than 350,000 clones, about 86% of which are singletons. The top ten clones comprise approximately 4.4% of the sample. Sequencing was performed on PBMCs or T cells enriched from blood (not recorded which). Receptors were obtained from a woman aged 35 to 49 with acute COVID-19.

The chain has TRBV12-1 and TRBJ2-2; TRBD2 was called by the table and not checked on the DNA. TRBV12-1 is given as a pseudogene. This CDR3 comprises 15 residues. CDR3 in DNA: TGTGCCAGCAGCTTTATGTGGCTAGCGGGAGGTCGGCTGTTTTTT. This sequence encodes CASSFMWLAGGRLFF.

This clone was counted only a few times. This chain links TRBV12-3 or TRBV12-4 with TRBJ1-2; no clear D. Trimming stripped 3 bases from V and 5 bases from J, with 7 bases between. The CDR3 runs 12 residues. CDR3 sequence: CASSLAEYGYTF. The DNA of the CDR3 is TGTGCCAGCAGTTTGGCGGAGTATGGCTACACCTTC.

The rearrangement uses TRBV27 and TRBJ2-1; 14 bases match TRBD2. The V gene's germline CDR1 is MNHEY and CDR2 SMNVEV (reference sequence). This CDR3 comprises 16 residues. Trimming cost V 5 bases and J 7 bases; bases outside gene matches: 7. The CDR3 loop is CASSLRLAGGQNEQFF. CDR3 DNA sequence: TGTGCCAGCAGTCTCCGACTAGCGGGAGGGCAGAATGAGCAGTTCTTC.

CDR3 bases: TGTGCCAGCAGTGATAACACAAACACCGGGGAGCTGTTTTTT. Protein sequence: CASSDNTNTGELFF. The J gene is TRBJ2-2, the V gene TRBV2; D is undetermined. The CDR3 has 14 amino acids. The ends were cut back, 3 bases at V and 2 bases at J, with 7 bases in the middle. Germline assignment: CDR1 SNHLY and CDR2 FYNNEI.

The CDR3 DNA sequence: TGTGCCAGCAGTCCGGGGGGCAGCCGCCATCAGCCCCAGCATTTT. Its protein is CASSPGGSRHQPQHF. The rearrangement uses TRBV28 and TRBJ1-5; a weak D match, TRBD1 (6 bases). V dropped 5 bases and J dropped 5 bases, with 16 bases sitting between them. This CDR3 region has 15 residues. The V gene's germline CDR1 is MDHEN and CDR2 SYDVKM.

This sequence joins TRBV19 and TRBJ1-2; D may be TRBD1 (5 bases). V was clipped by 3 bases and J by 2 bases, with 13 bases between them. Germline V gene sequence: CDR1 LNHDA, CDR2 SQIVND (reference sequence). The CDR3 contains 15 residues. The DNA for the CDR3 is TGTGCCAGTAGTATTACCGGGACTGCAAACTATGGCTACACCTTC. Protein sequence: CASSITGTANYGYTF.

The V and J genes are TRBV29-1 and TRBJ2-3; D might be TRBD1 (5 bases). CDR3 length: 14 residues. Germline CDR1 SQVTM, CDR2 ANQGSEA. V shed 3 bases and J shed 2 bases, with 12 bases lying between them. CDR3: CSVDRQPDTDTQYF. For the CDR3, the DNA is TGCAGCGTTGACCGACAGCCCGACACAGATACGCAGTATTTT.

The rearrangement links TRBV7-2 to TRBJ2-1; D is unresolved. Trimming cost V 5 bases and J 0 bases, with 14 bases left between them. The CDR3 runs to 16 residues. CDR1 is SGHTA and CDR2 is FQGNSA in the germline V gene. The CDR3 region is CASSPRSSRSYNEQFF. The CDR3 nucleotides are TGTGCCAGCAGCCCCCGTAGTTCCCGCTCCTACAATGAGCAGTTCTTC.

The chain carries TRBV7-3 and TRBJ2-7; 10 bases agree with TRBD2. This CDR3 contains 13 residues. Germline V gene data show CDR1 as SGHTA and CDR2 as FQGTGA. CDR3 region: CASSLTWLAGVLV. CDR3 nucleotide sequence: TGTGCCAGCAGCTTAACGTGGCTAGCGGGGGTGCTGGTC.

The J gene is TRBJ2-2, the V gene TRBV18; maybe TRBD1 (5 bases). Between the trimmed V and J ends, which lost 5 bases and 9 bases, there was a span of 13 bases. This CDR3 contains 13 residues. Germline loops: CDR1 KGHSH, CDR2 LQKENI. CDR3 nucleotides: TGTGCCAGCTCAGTGCGGACAAAAAGGGAGCTGTTTTTT. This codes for CASSVRTKRELFF.

CDR3 sequence reads: CSVEQGLQTEAFF. In nucleotides, the CDR3 is TGCAGCGTTGAACAGGGTCTTCAGACTGAAGCTTTCTTT. This chain uses TRBV29-1 with TRBJ1-1, with D possibly TRBD1 on 5 matching bases. With 2 bases removed from V and 5 bases from J, the gap between germline ends came to 12 bases. This CDR3 has 13 residues. Germline-derived CDR1 and CDR2 are SQVTM and ANQGSEA.

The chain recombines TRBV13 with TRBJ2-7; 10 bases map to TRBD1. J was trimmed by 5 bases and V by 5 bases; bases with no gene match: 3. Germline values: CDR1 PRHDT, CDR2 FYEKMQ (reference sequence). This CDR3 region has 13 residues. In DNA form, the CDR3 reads TGTGCCAGCAGCCGGGACAGGGGCAACGAGCAGTACTTC. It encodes CASSRDRGNEQYF.

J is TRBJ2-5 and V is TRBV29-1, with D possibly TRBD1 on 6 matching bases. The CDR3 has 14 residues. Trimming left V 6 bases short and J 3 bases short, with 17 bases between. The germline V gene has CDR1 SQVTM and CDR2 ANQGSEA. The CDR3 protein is CSVPGTSLKETQYF. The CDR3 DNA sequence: TGCAGCGTCCCCGGGACATCTCTAAAAGAGACCCAGTACTTC.

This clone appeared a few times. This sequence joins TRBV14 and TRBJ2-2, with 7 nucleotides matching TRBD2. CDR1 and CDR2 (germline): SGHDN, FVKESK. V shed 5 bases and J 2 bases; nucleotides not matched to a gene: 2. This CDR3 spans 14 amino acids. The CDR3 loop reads CASSSGINTGELFF. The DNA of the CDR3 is TGTGCCAGCAGCAGCGGGATTAACACCGGGGAGCTGTTTTTT.

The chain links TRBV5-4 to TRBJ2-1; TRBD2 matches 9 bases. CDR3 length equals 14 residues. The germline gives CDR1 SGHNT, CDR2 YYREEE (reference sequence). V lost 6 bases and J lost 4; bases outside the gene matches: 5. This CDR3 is CASTPTSGYNEQFF. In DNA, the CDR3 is TGTGCCAGCACCCCGACTAGCGGATACAATGAGCAGTTCTTC.

CDR3 loop: CASRFPRDGGYEQYF. Here the CDR3 DNA reads TGTGCCAGCAGATTCCCCCGGGACGGGGGCTACGAGCAGTACTTC. V gene TRBV11-3 combines with J gene TRBJ2-7, with D tentatively TRBD2 (6 bases). The CDR3 runs to 15 residues. CDR1 and CDR2 from the germline V gene are SGHNT and YENEEA. The V end was cut by 6 bases, the J end by 3 bases, with 18 bases between.

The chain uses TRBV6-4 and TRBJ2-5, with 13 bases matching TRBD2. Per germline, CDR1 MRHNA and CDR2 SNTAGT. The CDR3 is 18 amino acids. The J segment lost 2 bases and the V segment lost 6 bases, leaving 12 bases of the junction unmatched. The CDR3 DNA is TGTGCCAGCAGGGGGACTAGCGGGGAAGTAATTGGTCAAGAGACCCAGTACTTC. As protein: CASRGTSGEVIGQETQYF.

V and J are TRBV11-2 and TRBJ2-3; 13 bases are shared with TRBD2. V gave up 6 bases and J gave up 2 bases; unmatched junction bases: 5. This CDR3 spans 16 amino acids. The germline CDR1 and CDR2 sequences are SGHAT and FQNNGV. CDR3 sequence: CASSWTSGGLTDTQYF. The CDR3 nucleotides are TGTGCCAGCAGTTGGACTAGCGGGGGCCTCACAGATACGCAGTATTTT. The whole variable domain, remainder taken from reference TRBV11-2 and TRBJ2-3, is EAGVAQSPRYKIIEKRQSVAFWCNPISGHATLYWYQQILGQGPKLLIQFQNNGVVDDSQLPKDRFSAERLKGVDSTLKIQPAKLEDSAVYLCASSWTSGGLTDTQYFGPGTRLTVL.

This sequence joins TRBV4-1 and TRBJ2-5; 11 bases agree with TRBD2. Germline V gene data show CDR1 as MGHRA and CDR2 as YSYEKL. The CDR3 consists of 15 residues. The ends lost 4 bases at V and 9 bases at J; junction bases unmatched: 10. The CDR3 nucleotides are TGCGCCAGCAGCCCAGCCGGGACTAGCGGAGGGGCCCAGTACTTC. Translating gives CASSPAGTSGGAQYF.

CDR3 sequence: CASSGALKTSGDPPYEQYF. The CDR3 DNA reads TGTGCCAGCAGTGGAGCCCTCAAAACTAGCGGGGACCCCCCCTACGAGCAGTACTTC. V is TRBV27 and J is TRBJ2-7; 10 nucleotides agree with TRBD2. The CDR3 has 19 amino acids. V gave up 5 bases and J gave up 2 bases; unmatched junction bases: 18. Germline CDR1 reads MNHEY; CDR2 reads SMNVEV (reference sequence).

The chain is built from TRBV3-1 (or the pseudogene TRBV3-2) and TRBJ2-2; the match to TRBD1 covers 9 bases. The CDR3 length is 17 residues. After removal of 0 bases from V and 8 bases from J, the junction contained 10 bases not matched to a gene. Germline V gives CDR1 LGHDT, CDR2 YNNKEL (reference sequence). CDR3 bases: TGTGCCAGCAGCCAAGATGTTCGGACAGGGGTTTTTGGGGAGCTGTTTTTT. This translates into CASSQDVRTGVFGELFF.

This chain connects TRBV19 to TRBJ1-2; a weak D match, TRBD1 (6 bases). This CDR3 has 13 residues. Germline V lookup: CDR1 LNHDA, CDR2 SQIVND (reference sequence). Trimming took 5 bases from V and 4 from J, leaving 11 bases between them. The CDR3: CASSVGGGYGYTF. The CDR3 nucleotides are TGTGCCAGTAGTGTAGGGGGAGGCTATGGCTACACCTTC.

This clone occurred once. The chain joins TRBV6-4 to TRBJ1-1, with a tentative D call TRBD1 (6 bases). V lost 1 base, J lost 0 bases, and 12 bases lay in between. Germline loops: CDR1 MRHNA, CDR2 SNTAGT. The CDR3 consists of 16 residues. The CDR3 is CASSDCFGTMNTEAFF. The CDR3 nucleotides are TGTGCCAGCAGTGACTGTTTTGGGACAATGAACACTGAAGCTTTCTTT.

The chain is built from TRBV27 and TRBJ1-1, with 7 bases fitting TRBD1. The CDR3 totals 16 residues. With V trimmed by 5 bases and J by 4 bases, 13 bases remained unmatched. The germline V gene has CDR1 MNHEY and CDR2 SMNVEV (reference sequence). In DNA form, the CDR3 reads TGTGCCAGCAGTCCACTCCGGACAGGAAGGGGCACTGAAGCTTTCTTT. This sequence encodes CASSPLRTGRGTEAFF.

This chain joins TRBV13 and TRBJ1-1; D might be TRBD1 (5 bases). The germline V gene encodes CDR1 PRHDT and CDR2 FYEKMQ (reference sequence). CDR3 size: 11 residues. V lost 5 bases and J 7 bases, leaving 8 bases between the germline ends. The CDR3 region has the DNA TGTGCCAGCAGCCCACAGGTTGAAGCTTTCTTT. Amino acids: CASSPQVEAFF.

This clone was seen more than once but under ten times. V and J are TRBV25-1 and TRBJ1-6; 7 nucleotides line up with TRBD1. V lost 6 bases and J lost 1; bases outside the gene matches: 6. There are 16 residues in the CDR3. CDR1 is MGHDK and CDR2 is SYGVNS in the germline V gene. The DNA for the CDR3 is TGTGCCAGCAGAAGGACAGGAAGATCCTATAATTCACCCCTCCACTTT. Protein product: CASRRTGRSYNSPLHF.

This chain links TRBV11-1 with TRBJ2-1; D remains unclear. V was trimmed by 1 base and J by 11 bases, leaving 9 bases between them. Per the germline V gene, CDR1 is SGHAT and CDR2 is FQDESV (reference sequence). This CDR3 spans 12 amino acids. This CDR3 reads CASSLDGYKQFF. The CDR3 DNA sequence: TGTGCCAGCAGCTTAGACGGGTATAAGCAGTTCTTC.

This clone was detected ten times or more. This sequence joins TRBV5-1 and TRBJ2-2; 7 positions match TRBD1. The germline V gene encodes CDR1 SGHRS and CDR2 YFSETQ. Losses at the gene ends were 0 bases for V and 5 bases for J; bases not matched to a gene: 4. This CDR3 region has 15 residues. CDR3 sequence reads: CASSLVVTGTGELFF. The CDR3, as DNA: TGCGCCAGCAGCTTGGTCGTGACAGGGACCGGGGAGCTGTTTTTT.

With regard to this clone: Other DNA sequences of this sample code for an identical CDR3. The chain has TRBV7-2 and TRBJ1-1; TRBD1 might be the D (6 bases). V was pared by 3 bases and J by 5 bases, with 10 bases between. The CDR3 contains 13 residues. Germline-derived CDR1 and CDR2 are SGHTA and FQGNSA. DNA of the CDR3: TGTGCCAGCAGCTTTAAGGGGGGGACTGAAGCTTTCTTT. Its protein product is CASSFKGGTEAFF.

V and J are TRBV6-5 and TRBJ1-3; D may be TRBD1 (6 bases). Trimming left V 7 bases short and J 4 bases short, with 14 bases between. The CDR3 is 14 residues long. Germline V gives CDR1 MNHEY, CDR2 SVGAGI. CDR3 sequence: CASTRQGKGNTIYF. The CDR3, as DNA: TGTGCCAGCACCCGGCAGGGGAAAGGAAACACCATATATTTT.